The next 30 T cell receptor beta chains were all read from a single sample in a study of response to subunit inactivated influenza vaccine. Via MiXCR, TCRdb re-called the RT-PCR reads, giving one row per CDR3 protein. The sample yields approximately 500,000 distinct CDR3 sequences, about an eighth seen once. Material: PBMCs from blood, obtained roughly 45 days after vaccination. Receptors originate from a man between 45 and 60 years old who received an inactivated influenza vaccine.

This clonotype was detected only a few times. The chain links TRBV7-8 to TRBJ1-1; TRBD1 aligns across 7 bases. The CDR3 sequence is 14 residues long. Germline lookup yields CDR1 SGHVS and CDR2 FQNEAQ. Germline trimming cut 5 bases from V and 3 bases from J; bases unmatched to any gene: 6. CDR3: CASSAQQGYTEAFF. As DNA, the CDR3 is TGTGCCAGCAGCGCCCAACAGGGGTACACTGAAGCTTTCTTT.

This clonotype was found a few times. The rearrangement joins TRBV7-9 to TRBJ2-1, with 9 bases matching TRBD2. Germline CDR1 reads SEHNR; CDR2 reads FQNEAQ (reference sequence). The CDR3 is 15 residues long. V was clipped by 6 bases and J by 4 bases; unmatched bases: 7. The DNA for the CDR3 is TGTGCCAGCAGTTCACCTAGCGGGGCATACAATGAGCAGTTCTTC. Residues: CASSSPSGAYNEQFF.

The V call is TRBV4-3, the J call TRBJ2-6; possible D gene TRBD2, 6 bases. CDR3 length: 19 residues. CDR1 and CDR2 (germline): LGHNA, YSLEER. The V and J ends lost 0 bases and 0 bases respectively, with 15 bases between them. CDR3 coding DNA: TGCGCCAGCAGCCAAGATCTTTACGGGGGATCCTCTGGGGCCAACGTCCTGACTTTC. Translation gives CASSQDLYGGSSGANVLTF.

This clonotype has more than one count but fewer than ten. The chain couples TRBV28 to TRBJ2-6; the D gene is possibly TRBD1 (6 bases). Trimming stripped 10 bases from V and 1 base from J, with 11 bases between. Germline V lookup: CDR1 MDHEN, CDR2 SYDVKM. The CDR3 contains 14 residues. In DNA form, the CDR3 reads TGTGCCACCGCGACAGGTTCTGGGGCCAACGTCCTGACTTTC. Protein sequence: CATATGSGANVLTF.

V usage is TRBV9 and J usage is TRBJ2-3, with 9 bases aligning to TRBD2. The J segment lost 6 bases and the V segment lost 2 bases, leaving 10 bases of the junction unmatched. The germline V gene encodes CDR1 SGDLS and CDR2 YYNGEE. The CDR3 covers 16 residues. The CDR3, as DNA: TGTGCCAGCAGCGTGGACCATAGCGGGAGAGGGGATACGCAGTATTTT. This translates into CASSVDHSGRGDTQYF. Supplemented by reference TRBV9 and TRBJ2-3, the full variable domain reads DSGVTQTPKHLITATGQRVTLRCSPRSGDLSVYWYQQSLDQGLQFLIQYYNGEERAKGNILERFSAQQFPDLHSELNLSSLELGDSALYFCASSVDHSGRGDTQYFGPGTRLTVL.

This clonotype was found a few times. Here the CDR3 reads CASRMGGDNEQFF. The CDR3 bases are TGTGCCAGCAGGATGGGGGGTGACAATGAGCAGTTCTTC. V and J are TRBV28 and TRBJ2-1, with D tentatively TRBD2 (6 bases). Germline V gene data show CDR1 as MDHEN and CDR2 as SYDVKM. V was trimmed by 6 bases and J by 5 bases, leaving 11 bases between them. The CDR3 contains 13 residues.

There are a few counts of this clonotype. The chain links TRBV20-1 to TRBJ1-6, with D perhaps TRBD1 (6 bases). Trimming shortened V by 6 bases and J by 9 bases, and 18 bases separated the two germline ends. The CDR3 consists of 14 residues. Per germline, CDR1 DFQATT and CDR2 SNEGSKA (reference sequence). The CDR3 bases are TGCAGTGCGCCGACTGGGATCAGGGGTTCACCCCTCCACTTT. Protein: CSAPTGIRGSPLHF.

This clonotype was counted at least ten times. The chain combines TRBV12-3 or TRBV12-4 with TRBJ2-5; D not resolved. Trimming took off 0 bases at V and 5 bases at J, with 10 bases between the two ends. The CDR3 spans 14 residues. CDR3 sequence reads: CASSLASGRETQYF. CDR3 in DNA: TGTGCCAGCAGTTTAGCGTCCGGGCGTGAGACCCAGTACTTC.

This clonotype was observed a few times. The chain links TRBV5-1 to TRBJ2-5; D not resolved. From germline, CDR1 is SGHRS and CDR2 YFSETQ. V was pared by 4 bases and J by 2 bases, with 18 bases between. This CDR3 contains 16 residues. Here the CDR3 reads CASSPGWADTQETQYF. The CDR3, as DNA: TGCGCCAGCAGCCCGGGTTGGGCGGATACACAAGAGACCCAGTACTTC.

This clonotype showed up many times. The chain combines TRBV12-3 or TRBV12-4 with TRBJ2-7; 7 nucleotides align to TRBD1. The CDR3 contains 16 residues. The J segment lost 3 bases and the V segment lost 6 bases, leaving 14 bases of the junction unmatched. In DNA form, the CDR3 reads TGTGCCAGCAGCCGGAACGACAGGGTAAGAAACTACGAGCAGTACTTC. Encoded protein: CASSRNDRVRNYEQYF.

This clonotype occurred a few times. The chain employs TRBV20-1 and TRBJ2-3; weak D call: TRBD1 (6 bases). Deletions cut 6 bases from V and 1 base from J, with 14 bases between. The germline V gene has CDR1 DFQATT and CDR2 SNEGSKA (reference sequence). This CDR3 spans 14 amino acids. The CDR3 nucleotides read TGCAGTGCCGCACTCAGGGGCGGCACAGATACGCAGTATTTT. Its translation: CSAALRGGTDTQYF.

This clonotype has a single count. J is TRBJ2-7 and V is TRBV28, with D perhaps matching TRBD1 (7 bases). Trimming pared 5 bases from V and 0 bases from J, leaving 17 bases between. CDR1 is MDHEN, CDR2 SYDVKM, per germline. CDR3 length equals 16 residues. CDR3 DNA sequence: TGTGCCAGCAGTCTTACGACAGGGAGGAACTCCTACGAGCAGTACTTC. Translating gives CASSLTTGRNSYEQYF.

CDR3 DNA sequence: TGTGCCAGCAGCTTAGCTGGGGGGTCGCTGAACACCGGGGAGCTGTTTTTT. Encoded protein: CASSLAGGSLNTGELFF. The chain recombines TRBV11-3 with TRBJ2-2, with D tentatively TRBD2 (6 bases). The germline CDR1 and CDR2 sequences are SGHNT and YENEEA. This CDR3 region has 17 residues. Trimming took off 1 base at V and 1 base at J, with 13 bases between the two ends.

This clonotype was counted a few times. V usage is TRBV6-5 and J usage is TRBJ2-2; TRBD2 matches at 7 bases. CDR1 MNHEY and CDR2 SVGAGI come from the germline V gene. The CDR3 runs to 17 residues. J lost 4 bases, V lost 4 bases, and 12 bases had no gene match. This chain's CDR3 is CASSLRPGGGTTGELFF. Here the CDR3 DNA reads TGTGCCAGCAGTTTACGACCGGGAGGAGGAACCACCGGGGAGCTGTTTTTT.

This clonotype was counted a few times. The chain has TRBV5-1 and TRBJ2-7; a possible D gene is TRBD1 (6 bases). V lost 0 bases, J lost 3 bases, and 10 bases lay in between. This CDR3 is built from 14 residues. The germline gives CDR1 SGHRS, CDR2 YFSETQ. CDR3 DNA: TGCGCCAGCAGCTTGGCCCAACAGGGCTACGAGCAGTACTTC. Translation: CASSLAQQGYEQYF.

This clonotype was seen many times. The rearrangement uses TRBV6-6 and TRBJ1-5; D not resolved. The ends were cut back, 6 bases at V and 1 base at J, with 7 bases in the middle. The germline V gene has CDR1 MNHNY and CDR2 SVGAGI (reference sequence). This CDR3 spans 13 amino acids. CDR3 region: CASRYRSNQPQHF. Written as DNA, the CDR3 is TGTGCCAGCAGGTACAGAAGCAATCAGCCCCAGCATTTT.

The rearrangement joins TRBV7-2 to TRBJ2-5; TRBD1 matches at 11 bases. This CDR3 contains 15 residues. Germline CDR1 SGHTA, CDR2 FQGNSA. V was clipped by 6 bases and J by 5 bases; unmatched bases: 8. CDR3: CASSPGTGGFETQYF. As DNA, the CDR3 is TGTGCCAGCAGTCCCGGGACAGGGGGTTTTGAGACCCAGTACTTC. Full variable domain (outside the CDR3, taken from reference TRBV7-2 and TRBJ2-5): GAGVSQSPSNKVTEKGKDVELRCDPISGHTALYWYRQSLGQGLEFLIYFQGNSAPDKSGLPSDRFSAERTGGSVSTLTIQRTQQEDSAVYLCASSPGTGGFETQYFGPGTRLLVL.

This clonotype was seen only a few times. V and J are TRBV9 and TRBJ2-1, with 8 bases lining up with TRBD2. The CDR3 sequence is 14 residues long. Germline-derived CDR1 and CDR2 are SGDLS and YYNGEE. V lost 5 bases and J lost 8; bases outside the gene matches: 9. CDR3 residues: CASSTGTRSDEQFF. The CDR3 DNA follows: TGTGCCAGCAGTACGGGGACTAGATCGGATGAGCAGTTCTTC.

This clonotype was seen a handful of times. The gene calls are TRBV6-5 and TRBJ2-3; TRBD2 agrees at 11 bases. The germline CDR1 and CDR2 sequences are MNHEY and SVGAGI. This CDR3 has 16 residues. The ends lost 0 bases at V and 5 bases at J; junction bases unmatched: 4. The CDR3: CASSYSASGRIDTQYF. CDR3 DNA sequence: TGTGCCAGCAGTTACTCGGCTAGCGGGAGGATAGATACGCAGTATTTT.

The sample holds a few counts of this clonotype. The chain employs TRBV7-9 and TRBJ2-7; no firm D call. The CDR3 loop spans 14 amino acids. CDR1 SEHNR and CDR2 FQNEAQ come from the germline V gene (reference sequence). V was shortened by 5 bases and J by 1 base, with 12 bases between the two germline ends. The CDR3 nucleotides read TGTGCCAGCAGCCCCGCAGTGATGTCCTACGAGCAGTACTTC. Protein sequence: CASSPAVMSYEQYF. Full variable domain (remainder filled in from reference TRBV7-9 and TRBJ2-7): DTGVSQNPRHKITKRGQNVTFRCDPISEHNRLYWYRQTLGQGPEFLTYFQNEAQLEKSRLLSDRFSAERPKGSFSTLEIQRTEQGDSAMYLCASSPAVMSYEQYFGPGTRLTVT.

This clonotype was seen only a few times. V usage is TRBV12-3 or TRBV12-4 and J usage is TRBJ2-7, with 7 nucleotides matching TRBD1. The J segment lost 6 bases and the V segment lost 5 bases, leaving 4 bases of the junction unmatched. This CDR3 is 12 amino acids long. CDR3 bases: TGTGCCAGCAGTCCGACAGGGTTCGAGCAGTACTTC. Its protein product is CASSPTGFEQYF.

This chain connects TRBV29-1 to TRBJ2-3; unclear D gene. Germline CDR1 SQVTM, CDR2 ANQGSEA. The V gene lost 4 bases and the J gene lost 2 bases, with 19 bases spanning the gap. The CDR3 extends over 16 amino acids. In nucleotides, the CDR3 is TGCAGCGTTGCTCAGCAGGAATTTATTGACACAGATACGCAGTATTTT. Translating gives CSVAQQEFIDTDTQYF.

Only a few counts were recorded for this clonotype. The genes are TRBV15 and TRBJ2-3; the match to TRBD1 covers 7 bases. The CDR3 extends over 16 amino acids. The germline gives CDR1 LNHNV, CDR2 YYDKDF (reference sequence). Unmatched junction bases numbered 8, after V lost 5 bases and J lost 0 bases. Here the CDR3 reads CATSGRTGSSTDTQYF. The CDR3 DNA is TGTGCCACCAGCGGAAGGACAGGATCTAGCACAGATACGCAGTATTTT. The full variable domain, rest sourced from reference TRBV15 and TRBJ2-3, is DAMVIQNPRYQVTQFGKPVTLSCSQTLNHNVMYWYQQKSSQAPKLLFHYYDKDFNNEADTPDNFQSRRPNTSFCFLDIRSPGLGDTAMYLCATSGRTGSSTDTQYFGPGTRLTVL.

CDR3: CASTPGQGAGEQYF. CDR3 DNA sequence: TGTGCCAGCACTCCGGGACAGGGGGCTGGGGAGCAGTACTTC. The chain couples TRBV12-3 or TRBV12-4 to TRBJ2-7; 12 nucleotides agree with TRBD1. The CDR3 is made up of 14 amino acids. J lost 7 bases, V lost 7 bases, and 8 bases had no gene match.

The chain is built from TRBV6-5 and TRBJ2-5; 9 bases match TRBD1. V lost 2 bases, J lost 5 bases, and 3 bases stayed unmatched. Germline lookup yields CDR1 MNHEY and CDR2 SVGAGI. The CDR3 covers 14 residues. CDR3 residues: CASSYGTGLETQYF. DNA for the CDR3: TGTGCCAGCAGTTACGGGACAGGGCTGGAGACCCAGTACTTC.

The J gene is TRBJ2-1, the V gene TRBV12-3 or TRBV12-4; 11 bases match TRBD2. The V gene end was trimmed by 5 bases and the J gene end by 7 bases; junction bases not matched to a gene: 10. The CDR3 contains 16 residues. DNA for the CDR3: TGTGCCAGCAGTCTTAGCGGGGGGGCCTTCGGGAATGAGCAGTTCTTC. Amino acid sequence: CASSLSGGAFGNEQFF.

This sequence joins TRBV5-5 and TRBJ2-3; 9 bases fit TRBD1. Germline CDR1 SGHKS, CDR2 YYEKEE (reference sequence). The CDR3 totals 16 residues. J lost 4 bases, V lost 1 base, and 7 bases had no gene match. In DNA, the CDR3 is TGTGCCAGCAGCTTGTGGGCCGGGACAGGGTCAGATACGCAGTATTTT. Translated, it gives CASSLWAGTGSDTQYF.

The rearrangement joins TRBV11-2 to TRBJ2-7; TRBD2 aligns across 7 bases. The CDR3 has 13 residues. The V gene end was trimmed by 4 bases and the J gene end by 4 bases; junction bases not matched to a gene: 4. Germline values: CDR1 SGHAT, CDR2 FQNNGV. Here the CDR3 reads CASSSSLAYEQYF. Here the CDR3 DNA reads TGTGCCAGCAGCTCCTCACTAGCGTACGAGCAGTACTTC. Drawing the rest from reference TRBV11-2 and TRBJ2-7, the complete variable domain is EAGVAQSPRYKIIEKRQSVAFWCNPISGHATLYWYQQILGQGPKLLIQFQNNGVVDDSQLPKDRFSAERLKGVDSTLKIQPAKLEDSAVYLCASSSSLAYEQYFGPGTRLTVT.

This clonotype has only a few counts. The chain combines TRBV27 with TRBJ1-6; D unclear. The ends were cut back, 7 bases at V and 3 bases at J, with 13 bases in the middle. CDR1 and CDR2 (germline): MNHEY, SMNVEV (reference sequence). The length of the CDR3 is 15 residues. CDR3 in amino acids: CASKGGPSYNSPLHF. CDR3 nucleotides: TGTGCCAGCAAAGGAGGCCCAAGCTATAATTCACCCCTCCACTTT.

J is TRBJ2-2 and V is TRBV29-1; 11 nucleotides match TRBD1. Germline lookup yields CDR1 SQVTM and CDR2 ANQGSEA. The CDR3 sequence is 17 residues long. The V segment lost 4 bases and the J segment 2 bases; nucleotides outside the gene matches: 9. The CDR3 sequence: CSVARTGGVGNTGELFF. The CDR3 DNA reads TGCAGCGTTGCCCGGACAGGGGGCGTCGGAAACACCGGGGAGCTGTTTTTT.